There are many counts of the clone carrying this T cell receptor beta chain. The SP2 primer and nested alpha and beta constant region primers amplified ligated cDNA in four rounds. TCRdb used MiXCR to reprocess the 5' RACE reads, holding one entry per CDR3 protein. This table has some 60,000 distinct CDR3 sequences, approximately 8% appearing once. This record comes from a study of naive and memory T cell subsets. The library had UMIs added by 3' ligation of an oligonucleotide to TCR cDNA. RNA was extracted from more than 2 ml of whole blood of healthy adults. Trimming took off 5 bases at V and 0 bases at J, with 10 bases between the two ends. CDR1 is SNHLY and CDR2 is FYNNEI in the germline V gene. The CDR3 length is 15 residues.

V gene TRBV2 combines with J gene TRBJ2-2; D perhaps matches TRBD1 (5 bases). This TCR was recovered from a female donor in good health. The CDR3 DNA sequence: TGTGCCAGCAGTACGTACAGGACGAACACCGGGGAGCTGTTTTTT. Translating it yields CASSTYRTNTGELFF.